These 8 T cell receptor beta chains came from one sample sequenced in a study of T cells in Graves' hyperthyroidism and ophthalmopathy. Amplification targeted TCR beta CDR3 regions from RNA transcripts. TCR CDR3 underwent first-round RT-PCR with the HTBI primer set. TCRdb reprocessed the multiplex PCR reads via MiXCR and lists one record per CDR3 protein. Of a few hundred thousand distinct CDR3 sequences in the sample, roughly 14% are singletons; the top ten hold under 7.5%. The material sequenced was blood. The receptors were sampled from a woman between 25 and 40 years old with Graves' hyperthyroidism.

The CDR3 loop is CSARDKAQGNLRYNEQFF. CDR3 coding DNA: TGCAGTGCTAGAGATAAGGCACAGGGGAATTTGCGATACAATGAGCAGTTCTTC. This chain links TRBV20-1 with TRBJ2-1; 7 bases are a match to TRBD1. The CDR3 runs 18 residues. In germline, CDR1 is DFQATT, CDR2 SNEGSKA (reference sequence). V dropped 0 bases and J dropped 4; count of bases not matched to a gene: 15.

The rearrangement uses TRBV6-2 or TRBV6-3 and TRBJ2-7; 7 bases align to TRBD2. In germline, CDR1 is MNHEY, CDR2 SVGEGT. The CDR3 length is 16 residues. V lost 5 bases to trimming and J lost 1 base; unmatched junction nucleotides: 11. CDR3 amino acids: CASSDKREGLSYEQYF. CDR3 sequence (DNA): TGTGCCAGCAGTGACAAAAGGGAGGGCCTTTCCTACGAGCAGTACTTC.

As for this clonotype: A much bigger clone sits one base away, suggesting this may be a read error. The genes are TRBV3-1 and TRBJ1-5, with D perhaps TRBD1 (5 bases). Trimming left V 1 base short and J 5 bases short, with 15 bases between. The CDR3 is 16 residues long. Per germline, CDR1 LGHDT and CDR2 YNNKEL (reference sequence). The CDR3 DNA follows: TGTGCCAGCAGCCAAGTTAATGGGGGGGAACATCAGCCCCAGCATTTT. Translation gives CASSQVNGGEHQPQHF.

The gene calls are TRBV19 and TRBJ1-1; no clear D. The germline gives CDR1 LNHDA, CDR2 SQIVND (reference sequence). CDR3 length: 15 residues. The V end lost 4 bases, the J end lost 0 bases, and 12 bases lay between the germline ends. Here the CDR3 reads CASSKKALMNTEAFF. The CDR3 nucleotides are TGTGCCAGTAGTAAAAAGGCACTTATGAACACTGAAGCTTTCTTT.

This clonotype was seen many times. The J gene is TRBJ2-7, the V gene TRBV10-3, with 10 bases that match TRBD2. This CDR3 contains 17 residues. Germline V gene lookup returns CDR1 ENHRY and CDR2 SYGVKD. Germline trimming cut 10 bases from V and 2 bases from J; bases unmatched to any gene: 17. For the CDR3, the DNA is TGTGCCAACAACCGGACTAGCGGACCTGGGGTGGCCTACGAGCAGTACTTC. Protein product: CANNRTSGPGVAYEQYF.

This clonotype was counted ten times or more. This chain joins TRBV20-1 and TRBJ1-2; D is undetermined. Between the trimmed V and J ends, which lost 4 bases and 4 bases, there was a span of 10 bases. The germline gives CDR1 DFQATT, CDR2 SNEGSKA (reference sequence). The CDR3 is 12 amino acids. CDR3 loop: CSAKLYSYGYTF. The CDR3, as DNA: TGCAGTGCTAAACTCTACTCCTATGGCTACACCTTC.

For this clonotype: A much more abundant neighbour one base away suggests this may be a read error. The CDR3 sequence is CACSSNGQGRNEQFF. The CDR3, as DNA: TGTGCCTGCAGCAGCAACGGACAGGGTAGGAATGAGCAGTTCTTC. J is TRBJ2-1 and V is TRBV7-3; 8 nucleotides line up with TRBD1. The CDR3 runs to 15 residues. Germline V CDR1 and CDR2: SGHTA, FQGTGA.

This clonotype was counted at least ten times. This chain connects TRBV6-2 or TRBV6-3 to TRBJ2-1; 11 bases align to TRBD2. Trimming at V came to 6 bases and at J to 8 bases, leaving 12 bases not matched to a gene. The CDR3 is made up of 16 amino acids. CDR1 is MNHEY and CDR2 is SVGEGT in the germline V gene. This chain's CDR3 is CASRAHGLAGGYEQFF. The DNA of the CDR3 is TGTGCCAGCAGGGCCCACGGCCTAGCGGGGGGTTATGAGCAGTTCTTC.